This TCR beta chain was profiled in a study of T-cell reconstitution after alpha-beta-depleted transplantation in children. The CDR3 extends over 16 amino acids. V gave up 5 bases and J gave up 5 bases; unmatched junction bases: 8. Researchers prepared the TCRbeta library using unique molecular identifiers, the study reports. TCRdb passed the PCR reads through MiXCR, listing each CDR3 protein once. The table records around 580,000 distinct CDR3 sequences, 20% to 25% of them present only once. A remark on this clonotype: No antigen is known for it.

Study observations and caveats: T-cell numbers and diversity, one year after transplant, stemmed largely from T cells that were newly produced. Diversity of TCRbeta at day 60 was high in some patients, arising from surviving recipient T cells and thymic progenitors. Several hundred expanded graft clones reportedly were the source of alpha-beta T cells about two months after transplant.

The sequence was collected from a boy in the first two years of life who had a stem cell transplant for acute myeloid leukemia, so the T cells may come from the graft donor. Sequencing was performed on PBMCs, mostly from graft donor cells, taken 360 days after TCRalphabeta/CD19-depleted stem cell transplant. This chain joins TRBV12-3 or TRBV12-4 and TRBJ2-1; TRBD2 agrees at 11 bases. In nucleotides, the CDR3 is TGTGCCAGCAGTGTAATAGCGGGGGGGCCCGACAATGAGCAGTTCTTC. It specifies CASSVIAGGPDNEQFF.